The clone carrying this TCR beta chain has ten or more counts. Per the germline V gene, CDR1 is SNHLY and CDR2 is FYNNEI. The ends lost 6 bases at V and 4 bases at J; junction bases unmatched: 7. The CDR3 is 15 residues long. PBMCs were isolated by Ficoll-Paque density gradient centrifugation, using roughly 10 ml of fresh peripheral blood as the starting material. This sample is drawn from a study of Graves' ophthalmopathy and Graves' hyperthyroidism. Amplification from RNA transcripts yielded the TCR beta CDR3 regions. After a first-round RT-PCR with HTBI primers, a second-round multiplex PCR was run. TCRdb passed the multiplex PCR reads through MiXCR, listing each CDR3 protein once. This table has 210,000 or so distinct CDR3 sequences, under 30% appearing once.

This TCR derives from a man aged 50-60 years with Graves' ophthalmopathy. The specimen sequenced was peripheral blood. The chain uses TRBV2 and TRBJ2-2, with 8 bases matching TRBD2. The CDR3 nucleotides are TGTGCCAGCAGGCCACGGGGGGGTTCCACCGGGGAGCTGTTTTTT. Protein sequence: CASRPRGGSTGELFF.